This entry concerns a single T cell receptor beta chain. This entry belongs to a study of control samples from healthy donors and cancer patients. The CDR3 runs to 13 residues. Trimming pared 2 bases from V and 8 bases from J, leaving 10 bases between. Germline V gene data show CDR1 as SGHTA and CDR2 as FQGNSA. Clones were sequenced by immunoSEQ multiplex PCR, and TCRdb holds only the in-frame ones, with some missing. The top ten hold 1.5% to 2% of the sample, which has 150,000 to 200,000 clones, 70% to 90% seen once. Input material: blood. This rearrangement joins TRBV7-2 to TRBJ2-1, with D possibly TRBD1 on 6 matching bases. The receptor comes from a man aged 18 to 29 in good health. The CDR3 region is CASSLTGSDEQFF. The CDR3 DNA sequence: TGTGCCAGCAGCTTAACAGGGAGCGATGAGCAGTTCTTC. Based on the CDR3 plus reference TRBV7-2 and TRBJ2-1, the full variable domain is GAGVSQSPSNKVTEKGKDVELRCDPISGHTALYWYRQSLGQGLEFLIYFQGNSAPDKSGLPSDRFSAERTGGSVSTLTIQRTQQEDSAVYLCASSLTGSDEQFFGPGTRLTVL.